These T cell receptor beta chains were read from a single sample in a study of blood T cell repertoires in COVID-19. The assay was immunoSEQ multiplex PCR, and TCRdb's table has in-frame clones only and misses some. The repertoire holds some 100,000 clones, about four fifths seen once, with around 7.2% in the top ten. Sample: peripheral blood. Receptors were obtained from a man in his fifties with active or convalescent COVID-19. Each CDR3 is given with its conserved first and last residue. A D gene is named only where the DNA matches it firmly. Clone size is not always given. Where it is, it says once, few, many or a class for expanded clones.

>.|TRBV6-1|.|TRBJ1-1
CASSEQGSSTEAFF
TGTGCCAGCAGTGAACAGGGCTCTAGCACTGAAGCTTTCTTT
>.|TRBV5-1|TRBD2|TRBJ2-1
CASSLRAGGPDEQFF
TGCGCCAGCAGCTTGCGAGCGGGGGGGCCCGATGAGCAGTTCTTC
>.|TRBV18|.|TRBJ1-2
CASSPTTGSGGYTF
TGTGCCAGCTCACCAACCACAGGGAGTGGTGGCTACACCTTC
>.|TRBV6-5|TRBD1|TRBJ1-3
CASGTGGGNTIYF
TGTGCCAGCGGGACAGGGGGTGGAAACACCATATATTTT
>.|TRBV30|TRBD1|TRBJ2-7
CAWSLGTGGREQYF
TGTGCCTGGAGTCTCGGGACAGGGGGGAGGGAGCAGTACTTC
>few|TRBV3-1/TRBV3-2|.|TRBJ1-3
CASSQTDSGNTIYF
TGTGCCAGCAGCCAGACAGATTCTGGAAACACCATATATTTT
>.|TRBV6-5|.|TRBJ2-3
CASSYLRTDTQYF
TGTGCCAGCAGTTACCTCCGCACAGATACGCAGTATTTT
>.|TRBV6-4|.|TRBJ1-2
CASSDSYFAGIYGYTF
TGTGCCAGCAGTGACTCGTATTTTGCAGGGATTTATGGCTACACCTTC
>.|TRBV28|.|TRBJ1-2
CASTPTGANYGYTF
TGTGCCAGCACTCCGACAGGCGCTAACTATGGCTACACCTTC
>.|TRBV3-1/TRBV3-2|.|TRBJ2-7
CASSRGDYEQYF
TGTGCCAGCAGCCGGGGGGACTACGAGCAGTACTTC
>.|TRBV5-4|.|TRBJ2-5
CASSLDLWQETQYF
TGTGCCAGCAGCTTGGACTTATGGCAAGAGACCCAGTACTTC
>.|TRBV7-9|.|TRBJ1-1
CASRPTLGGTEAFF
TGTGCCAGCAGACCCACACTGGGAGGGACTGAAGCTTTCTTT
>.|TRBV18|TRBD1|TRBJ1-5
CASSSGQGNQPQHF
TGTGCCAGCTCATCGGGACAGGGGAATCAGCCCCAGCATTTT
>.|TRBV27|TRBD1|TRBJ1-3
CRGPGQEKSRAIYF
TGTAGGGGGCCGGGACAGGAAAAATCAAGAGCCATATATTTT
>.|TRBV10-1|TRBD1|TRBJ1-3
CASTFSGTGDNTIYF
TGCGCCAGCACTTTCTCCGGGACAGGGGATAACACCATATATTTT
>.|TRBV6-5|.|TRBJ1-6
CASNPGQYNSPLHF
TGTGCCAGCAACCCGGGACAATATAATTCACCCCTCCACTTT
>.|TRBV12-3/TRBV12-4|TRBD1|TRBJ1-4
CASRTTGSEKLFF
TGTGCCAGCAGAACGACAGGGAGCGAAAAACTGTTTTTT
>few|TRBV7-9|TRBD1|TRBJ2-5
CASKRTGEETQYF
TGTGCCAGCAAGCGGACAGGGGAAGAGACCCAGTACTTC
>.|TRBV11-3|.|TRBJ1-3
CASSLVIDSSGNTIYF
TGTGCCAGCAGCTTAGTGATCGATAGCTCTGGAAACACCATATATTTT
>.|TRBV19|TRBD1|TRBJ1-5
CASSNPGQGWGQPQHF
TGTGCCAGTAGTAACCCCGGACAGGGTTGGGGTCAGCCCCAGCATTTT
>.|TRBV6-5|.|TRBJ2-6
CASSSLGQDVLTF
TGTGCCAGCAGTAGTCTGGGCCAAGACGTCCTGACTTTC
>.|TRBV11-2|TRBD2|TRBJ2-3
CASSSLAGATDTQYF
TGTGCCAGCAGCTCCTTAGCGGGAGCTACAGATACGCAGTATTTT
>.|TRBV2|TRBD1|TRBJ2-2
CASSRTGNTGELFF
TGTGCCAGTAGCCGGACAGGGAACACCGGGGAGCTGTTTTTT
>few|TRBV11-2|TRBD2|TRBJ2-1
CASSPASGSSYNEQFF
TGTGCCAGCAGCCCAGCAAGCGGGAGCTCCTACAATGAGCAGTTCTTC
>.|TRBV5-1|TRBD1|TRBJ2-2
CASSLDRGNGELFF
TGCGCCAGCAGTTTGGACAGGGGTAACGGGGAGCTGTTTTTT
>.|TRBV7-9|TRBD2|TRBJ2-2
CASNTGGAGELFF
TGTGCCAGCAACACCGGGGGGGCCGGGGAGCTGTTTTTT
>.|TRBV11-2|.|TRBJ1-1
CAKPHGHSSTEAFF
TGTGCCAAACCACATGGGCACTCCAGCACTGAAGCTTTCTTT
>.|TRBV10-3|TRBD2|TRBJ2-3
CAIRGGGNTDTQYF
TGTGCCATCAGGGGCGGGGGGAACACAGATACGCAGTATTTT
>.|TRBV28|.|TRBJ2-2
CASSSGLNTGELFF
TGTGCCAGCAGTTCGGGACTTAACACCGGGGAGCTGTTTTTT
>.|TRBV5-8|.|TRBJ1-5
CASSPGTLSNQPQHF
TGTGCCAGCAGTCCCGGGACACTTAGCAATCAGCCCCAGCATTTT
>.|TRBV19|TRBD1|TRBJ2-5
CASSIGDRVQETQYF
TGTGCCAGTAGTATCGGAGACAGGGTCCAAGAGACCCAGTACTTC
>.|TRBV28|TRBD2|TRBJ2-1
CASSSSGVSSYNEQFF
TGTGCCAGCAGTTCCAGCGGGGTTAGCTCCTACAATGAGCAGTTCTTC
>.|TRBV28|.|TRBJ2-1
CASRMGSSYNEQFF
TGTGCCAGCAGAATGGGCAGCTCCTACAATGAGCAGTTCTTC
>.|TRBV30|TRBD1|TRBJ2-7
CAWSVGDSPSYEQYF
TGTGCCTGGAGTGTAGGGGACAGCCCCTCCTACGAGCAGTACTTC
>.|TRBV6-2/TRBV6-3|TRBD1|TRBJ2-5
CASSSRTPTGAETQYF
TGTGCCAGCAGTTCGAGAACCCCAACAGGGGCCGAGACCCAGTACTTC
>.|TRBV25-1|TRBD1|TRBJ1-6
CASSEYLGGLQSPLHF
TGTGCCAGCAGTGAATATCTAGGGGGCCTCCAATCACCCCTCCACTTT
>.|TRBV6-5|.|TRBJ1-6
CASKAGVGHSPLHF
TGTGCCAGCAAAGCCGGCGTGGGGCATTCACCCCTCCACTTT
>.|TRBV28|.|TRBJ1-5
CASSLAGFNQPQHF
TGTGCCAGCAGCCTGGCAGGGTTCAATCAGCCCCAGCATTTT
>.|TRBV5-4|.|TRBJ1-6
CASSLGVNNSPLHF
TGTGCCAGCAGCTTAGGGGTTAATAATTCACCCCTCCACTTT
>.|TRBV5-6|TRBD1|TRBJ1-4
CASSLQGAEKLFF
TGTGCCAGCAGCTTACAGGGGGCTGAAAAACTGTTTTTT
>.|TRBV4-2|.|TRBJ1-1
CASSQEPGGNTEAFF
TGTGCCAGCAGCCAAGAGCCGGGGGGGAACACTGAAGCTTTCTTT
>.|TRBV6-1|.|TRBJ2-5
CASRDGQETQYF
TGTGCCAGCCGTGACGGGCAAGAGACCCAGTACTTC
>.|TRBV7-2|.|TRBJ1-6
CASSLRESDNSPLHF
TGTGCCAGCAGCTTGAGGGAATCCGATAATTCACCCCTCCACTTT
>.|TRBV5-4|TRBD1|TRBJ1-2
CASTNDRGRSYTF
TGTGCCAGCACCAATGACAGGGGGCGGAGCTACACCTTC
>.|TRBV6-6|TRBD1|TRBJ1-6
CASRDRVEGTLHF
TGTGCCAGCAGAGACAGGGTGGAGGGCACCCTCCACTTT